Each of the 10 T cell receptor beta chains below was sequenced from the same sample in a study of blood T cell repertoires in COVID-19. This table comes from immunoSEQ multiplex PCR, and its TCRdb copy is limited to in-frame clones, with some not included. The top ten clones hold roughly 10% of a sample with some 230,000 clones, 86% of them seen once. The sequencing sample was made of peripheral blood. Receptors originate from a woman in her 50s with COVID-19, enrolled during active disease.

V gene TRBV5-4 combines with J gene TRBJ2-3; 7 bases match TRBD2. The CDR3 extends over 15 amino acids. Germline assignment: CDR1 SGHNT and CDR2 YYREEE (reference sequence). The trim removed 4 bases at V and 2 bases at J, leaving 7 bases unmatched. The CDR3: CASSRTRGPTDTQYF. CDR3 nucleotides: TGTGCCAGCAGCCGGACTAGAGGTCCCACAGATACGCAGTATTTT.

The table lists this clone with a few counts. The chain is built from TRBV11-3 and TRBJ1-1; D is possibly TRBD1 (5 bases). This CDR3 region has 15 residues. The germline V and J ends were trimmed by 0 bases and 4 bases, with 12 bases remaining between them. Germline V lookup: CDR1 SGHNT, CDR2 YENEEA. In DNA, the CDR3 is TGTGCCAGCAGCTTAGATCAGGGAGGCGGCACTGAAGCTTTCTTT. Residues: CASSLDQGGGTEAFF.

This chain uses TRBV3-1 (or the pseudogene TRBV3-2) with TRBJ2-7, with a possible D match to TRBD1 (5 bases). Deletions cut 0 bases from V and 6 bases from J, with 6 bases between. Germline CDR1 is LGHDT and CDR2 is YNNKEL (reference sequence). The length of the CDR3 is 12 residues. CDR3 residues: CASSQEGLEQYV. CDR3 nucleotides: TGTGCCAGCAGCCAAGAGGGGCTCGAGCAGTACGTC.

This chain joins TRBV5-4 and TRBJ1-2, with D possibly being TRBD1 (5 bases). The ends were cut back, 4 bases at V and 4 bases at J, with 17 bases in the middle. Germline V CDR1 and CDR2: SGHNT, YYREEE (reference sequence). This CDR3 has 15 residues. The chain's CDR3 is CASSQGGGDGYGYTF. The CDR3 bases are TGTGCCAGCAGCCAGGGTGGGGGGGACGGCTATGGCTACACCTTC.

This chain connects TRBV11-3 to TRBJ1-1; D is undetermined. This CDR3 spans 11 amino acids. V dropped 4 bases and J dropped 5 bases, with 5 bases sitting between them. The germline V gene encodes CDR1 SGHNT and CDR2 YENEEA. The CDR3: CASSSTTEAFF. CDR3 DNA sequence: TGTGCCAGCAGCTCAACAACTGAAGCTTTCTTT.

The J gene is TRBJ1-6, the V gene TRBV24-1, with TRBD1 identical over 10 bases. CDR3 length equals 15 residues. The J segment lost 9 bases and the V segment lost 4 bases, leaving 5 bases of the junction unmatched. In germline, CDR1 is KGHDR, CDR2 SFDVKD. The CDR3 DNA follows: TGTGCCACCAGTGAAGAGGACAGGGGGACTTCACCCCTCCACTTT. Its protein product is CATSEEDRGTSPLHF.

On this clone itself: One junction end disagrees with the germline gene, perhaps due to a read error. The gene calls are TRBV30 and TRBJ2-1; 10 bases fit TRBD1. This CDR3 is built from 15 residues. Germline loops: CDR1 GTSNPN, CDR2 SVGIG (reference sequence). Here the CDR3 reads CTWMTGGSFYNEQFF. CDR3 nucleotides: TGTACCTGGATGACAGGGGGCAGTTTCTACAATGAGCAGTTCTTC.

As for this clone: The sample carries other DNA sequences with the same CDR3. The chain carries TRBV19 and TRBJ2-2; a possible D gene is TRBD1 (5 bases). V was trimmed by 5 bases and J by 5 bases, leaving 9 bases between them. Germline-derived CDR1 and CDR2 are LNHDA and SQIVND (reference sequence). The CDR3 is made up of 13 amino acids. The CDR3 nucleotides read TGTGCCAGTAGTTCCCAGGGTACCGGGGAGCTGTTTTTT. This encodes CASSSQGTGELFF.

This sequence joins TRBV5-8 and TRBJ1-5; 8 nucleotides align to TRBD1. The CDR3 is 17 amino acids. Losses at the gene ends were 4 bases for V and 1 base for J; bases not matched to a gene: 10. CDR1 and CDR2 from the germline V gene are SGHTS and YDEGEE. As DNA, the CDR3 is TGTGCCAGCAGCCGCGGACAGGGTGCAAGGAGCAATCAGCCCCAGCATTTT. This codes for CASSRGQGARSNQPQHF.

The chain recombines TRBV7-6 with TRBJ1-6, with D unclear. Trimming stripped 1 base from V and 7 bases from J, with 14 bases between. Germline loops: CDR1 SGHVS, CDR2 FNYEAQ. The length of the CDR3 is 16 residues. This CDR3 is CASSLVGTPRNSPLHF. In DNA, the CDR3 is TGTGCCAGCAGCTTAGTAGGTACCCCGAGGAATTCACCCCTCCACTTT. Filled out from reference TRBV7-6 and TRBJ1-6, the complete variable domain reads GAGVSQSPRYKVTKRGQDVALRCDPISGHVSLYWYRQALGQGPEFLTYFNYEAQQDKSGLPNDRFSAERPEGSISTLTIQRTEQRDSAMYRCASSLVGTPRNSPLHFGNGTRLTVT.